Listed below are T cell receptor beta chains from one sample, sequenced in a study of T-cell reconstitution after alpha-beta-depleted transplantation in children. MiXCR, run by TCRdb on the PCR reads, gives a single entry per CDR3 protein. The data hold about 97,000 distinct CDR3 sequences, with about 6% observed a single time. Material: PBMCs, mostly from graft donor cells, obtained 60 days after TCRalphabeta/CD19-depleted stem cell transplant. The source is a female patient aged 2-9 years who had a stem cell transplant for Fanconi anemia, so the T cells may come from the graft donor. Each CDR3 is given with its conserved first and last residue. A D gene is named only where the DNA matches it firmly. Some rows have no size entry. The others give once, few or many, or a class for an expanded clone.

clone_size: many
j_call: TRBJ2-2
d_call: .
v_call: TRBV4-1
cdr3_nt: TGCGCCAGCAGCCACCCGTGGGGGGACACCGGGGAGCTGTTTTTT
cdr3_aa: CASSHPWGDTGELFF

clone_size: many
j_call: TRBJ1-1
d_call: .
v_call: TRBV20-1
cdr3_nt: TGCAGTGCTAGAGATCAGGCACGCACGGGGAACATGAGGACCAACACTGAAGCTTTCTTT
cdr3_aa: CSARDQARTGNMRTNTEAFF

clone_size: few
j_call: TRBJ2-5
d_call: TRBD1
v_call: TRBV5-1
cdr3_nt: TGCGCCAGCAGCTTGGGACAGGGGCCGGAGGGAGAGACCCAGTACTTC
cdr3_aa: CASSLGQGPEGETQYF

clone_size: many
j_call: TRBJ2-3
d_call: .
v_call: TRBV5-1
cdr3_nt: TGCGCCAGCAGCTTGGTGACACTCACTAGCACAGATACGCAGTATTTT
cdr3_aa: CASSLVTLTSTDTQYF

clone_size: many
j_call: TRBJ2-5
d_call: TRBD1
v_call: TRBV10-3
cdr3_nt: TGTGCCATCAGTGAGGATACTGGGCAGGGGGTTTGGGAGACCCAGTACTTC
cdr3_aa: CAISEDTGQGVWETQYF

clone_size: few
j_call: TRBJ2-7
d_call: .
v_call: TRBV24-1
cdr3_nt: TGTGCCACCAGGCGCAACCCTGAGCAGTACTTC
cdr3_aa: CATRRNPEQYF

clone_size: many
j_call: TRBJ2-7
d_call: TRBD2
v_call: TRBV4-2
cdr3_nt: TGTGCCAGCAGCCAAGAACTAGCGCCCTACGAGCAGTACTTC
cdr3_aa: CASSQELAPYEQYF

clone_size: many
j_call: TRBJ1-3
d_call: .
v_call: TRBV7-9
cdr3_nt: TGTGCCAGCAGCCCGACAGCTTACGGAAACACCATATATTTT
cdr3_aa: CASSPTAYGNTIYF

clone_size: few
j_call: TRBJ2-7
d_call: TRBD1
v_call: TRBV5-1
cdr3_nt: TGCGCCAGCAGCTTGGGCGCAGGGGGCTACGAGCAGTACTTC
cdr3_aa: CASSLGAGGYEQYF

clone_size: few
j_call: TRBJ2-3
d_call: TRBD2
v_call: TRBV5-1
cdr3_nt: TGCGCCAGCAGCTTTGGCGGCGCGGGAGGCATACCTAACACAGATACGCAGTATTTT
cdr3_aa: CASSFGGAGGIPNTDTQYF

clone_size: many
j_call: TRBJ2-5
d_call: .
v_call: TRBV28
cdr3_nt: TGTGCCAGCACCAAATGGGAGACCCAGTACTTC
cdr3_aa: CASTKWETQYF

clone_size: many
j_call: TRBJ2-5
d_call: .
v_call: TRBV10-1
cdr3_nt: TGCGCCAGCAGTGAGTTCAGGGACCAGACCCAGTACTTC
cdr3_aa: CASSEFRDQTQYF

clone_size: many
j_call: TRBJ1-2
d_call: TRBD1
v_call: TRBV29-1
cdr3_nt: TGCAGCGTTTTTTACAGGGGTAACTATGGCTACACCTTC
cdr3_aa: CSVFYRGNYGYTF

clone_size: .
j_call: TRBJ2-7
d_call: .
v_call: TRBV2
cdr3_nt: TGTGCCAGCGCCGGCTCGCCCTCCTACGAGCAGTACTTC
cdr3_aa: CASAGSPSYEQYF

clone_size: .
j_call: TRBJ2-1
d_call: TRBD2
v_call: TRBV14
cdr3_nt: TGTGCCAGCAGCGGGACCGGGACTAGGACCTACAATGAGCAGTTCTTC
cdr3_aa: CASSGTGTRTYNEQFF

clone_size: many
j_call: TRBJ2-2
d_call: TRBD1
v_call: TRBV5-1
cdr3_nt: TGCGCCAGCAGCTTCGTTCAGGGGGACACCGGGGAGCTGTTTTTT
cdr3_aa: CASSFVQGDTGELFF

clone_size: many
j_call: TRBJ2-7
d_call: .
v_call: TRBV7-2
cdr3_nt: TGTGCCAGCAGCTTAGGGGTTCTGGGGGGAGTCCACGAGCAGTACTTC
cdr3_aa: CASSLGVLGGVHEQYF

clone_size: few
j_call: TRBJ1-6
d_call: .
v_call: TRBV28
cdr3_nt: TGTGCCAGCAGGGGGTGGGAAAGCTCCTATAATTCATGCCTCCACTTT
cdr3_aa: CASRGWESSYNSCLHF

clone_size: many
j_call: TRBJ2-1
d_call: TRBD2
v_call: TRBV14
cdr3_nt: TGTGCCAGCAGCCAAAGATTATTAGCGGGGGGGCCGCGGAATGAGCAGTTCTTC
cdr3_aa: CASSQRLLAGGPRNEQFF

clone_size: many
j_call: TRBJ2-3
d_call: TRBD1
v_call: TRBV20-1
cdr3_nt: TGCAGTGCTAGATTCCAGGGGGCCACAGATACGCAGTATTTT
cdr3_aa: CSARFQGATDTQYF

clone_size: few
j_call: TRBJ2-5
d_call: .
v_call: TRBV12-5
cdr3_nt: TGTGCTAGTGGTTCACCCCCGGGGGACCAGTACTTC
cdr3_aa: CASGSPPGDQYF

clone_size: many
j_call: TRBJ2-1
d_call: .
v_call: TRBV29-1
cdr3_nt: TGCAGCGTTAAGGGGTCTGTTTCCTACAATGAGCAGTTCTTC
cdr3_aa: CSVKGSVSYNEQFF

clone_size: many
j_call: TRBJ2-1
d_call: TRBD2
v_call: TRBV10-3
cdr3_nt: TGTGCCATCAGTGAGTCGATCGGGGGGGATCTACATGAGCAGTTCTTC
cdr3_aa: CAISESIGGDLHEQFF

clone_size: .
j_call: TRBJ2-5
d_call: .
v_call: TRBV5-1
cdr3_nt: TGCGCCAGCAGCTTTTTTCAGGGGGGAGAGACCCAGTACTTC
cdr3_aa: CASSFFQGGETQYF

clone_size: many
j_call: TRBJ2-3
d_call: TRBD2
v_call: TRBV5-1
cdr3_nt: TGCGCCAGCAGCTTGCGTAGCGGGGCAGATACGCAGTATTTT
cdr3_aa: CASSLRSGADTQYF

clone_size: many
j_call: TRBJ2-2
d_call: .
v_call: TRBV4-2
cdr3_nt: TGTGCCAGCAGCCAAGTAAATATGAGGGGCGCGAACACCGGGGAGCTGTTTTTT
cdr3_aa: CASSQVNMRGANTGELFF

clone_size: few
j_call: TRBJ2-1
d_call: .
v_call: TRBV20-1
cdr3_nt: TGCAGTGCTTTAAACCGGGACGGAACCTACAATGAGCAGTTCTTC
cdr3_aa: CSALNRDGTYNEQFF

clone_size: many
j_call: TRBJ2-5
d_call: .
v_call: TRBV21-1
cdr3_nt: TGTGCCAGCAGCAAAACGGGTGATCAAGAGACCCAGTACTTC
cdr3_aa: CASSKTGDQETQYF

clone_size: many
j_call: TRBJ1-2
d_call: .
v_call: TRBV12-3/TRBV12-4
cdr3_nt: TGTGCCAGCAACCGCCATATTTCTAACTATGGCTACACCTTC
cdr3_aa: CASNRHISNYGYTF

clone_size: few
j_call: TRBJ1-6
d_call: .
v_call: TRBV4-1
cdr3_nt: TGCGCCAGCGCGGAGTCGGCCAATTCACCCCTCCACTTT
cdr3_aa: CASAESANSPLHF

clone_size: many
j_call: TRBJ2-1
d_call: .
v_call: TRBV25-1
cdr3_nt: TGTGCCAGCAGTGGACCCGCGGGGCAGGGTCCCTACAATGAGCAGTTCTTC
cdr3_aa: CASSGPAGQGPYNEQFF

clone_size: many
j_call: TRBJ1-1
d_call: .
v_call: TRBV20-1
cdr3_nt: TGCAGTGCTACCACTGGGAGGAACACTGAAGCTTTCTTT
cdr3_aa: CSATTGRNTEAFF

clone_size: many
j_call: TRBJ2-4
d_call: .
v_call: TRBV10-3
cdr3_nt: TGTGCCATCAGCTCCCAAGAAGCTTTAGCCAAAAACATTCAGTACTTC
cdr3_aa: CAISSQEALAKNIQYF